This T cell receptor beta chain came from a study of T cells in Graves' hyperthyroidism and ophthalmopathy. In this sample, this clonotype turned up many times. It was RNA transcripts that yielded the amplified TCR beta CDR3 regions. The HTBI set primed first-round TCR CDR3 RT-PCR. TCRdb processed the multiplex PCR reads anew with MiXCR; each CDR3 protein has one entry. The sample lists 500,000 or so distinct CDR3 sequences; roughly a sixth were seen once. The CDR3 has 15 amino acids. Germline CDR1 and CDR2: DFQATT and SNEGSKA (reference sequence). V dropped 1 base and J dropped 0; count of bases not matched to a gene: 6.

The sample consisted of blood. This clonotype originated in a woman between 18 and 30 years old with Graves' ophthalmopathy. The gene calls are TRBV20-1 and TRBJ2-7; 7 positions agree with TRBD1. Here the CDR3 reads CSARGTGDSSYEQYF. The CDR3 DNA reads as TGCAGTGCTAGAGGGACAGGCGATAGCTCCTACGAGCAGTACTTC.